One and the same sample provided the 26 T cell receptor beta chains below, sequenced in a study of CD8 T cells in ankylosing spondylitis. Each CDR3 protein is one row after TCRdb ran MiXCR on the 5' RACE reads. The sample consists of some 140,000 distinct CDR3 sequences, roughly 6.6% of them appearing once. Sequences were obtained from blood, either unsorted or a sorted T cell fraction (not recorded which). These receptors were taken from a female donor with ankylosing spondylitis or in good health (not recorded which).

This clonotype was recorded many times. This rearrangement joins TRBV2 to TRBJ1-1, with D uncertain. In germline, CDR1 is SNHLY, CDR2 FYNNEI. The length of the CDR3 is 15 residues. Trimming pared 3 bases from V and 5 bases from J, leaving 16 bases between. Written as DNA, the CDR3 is TGTGCCAGCAGTGAGGGTCGGGGAAGATGGACTGAAGCTTTCTTT. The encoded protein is CASSEGRGRWTEAFF.

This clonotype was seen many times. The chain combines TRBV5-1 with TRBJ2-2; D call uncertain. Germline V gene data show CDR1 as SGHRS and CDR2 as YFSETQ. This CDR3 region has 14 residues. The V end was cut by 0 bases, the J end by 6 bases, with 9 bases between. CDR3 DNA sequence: TGCGCCAGCAGCTTGGAAGCCCGGGCCGGGGAGCTGTTTTTT. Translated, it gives CASSLEARAGELFF.

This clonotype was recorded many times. The CDR3 DNA is TGTGCCAGCAGCGAGGGAGATCAGCCCCAGCATTTT. Protein: CASSEGDQPQHF. The V call is TRBV13, the J call TRBJ1-5; the D is unclear. The CDR3 consists of 12 residues. Germline V lookup: CDR1 PRHDT, CDR2 FYEKMQ (reference sequence). Trimming removed 5 bases from V and 5 bases from J, with 7 bases in between.

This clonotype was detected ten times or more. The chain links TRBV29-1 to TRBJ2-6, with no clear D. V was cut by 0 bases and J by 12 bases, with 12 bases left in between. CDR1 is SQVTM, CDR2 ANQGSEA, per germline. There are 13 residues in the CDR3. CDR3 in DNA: TGCAGCGTTGAAGAAAAGCCCCCCGGCGTCCTGACTTTC. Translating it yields CSVEEKPPGVLTF.

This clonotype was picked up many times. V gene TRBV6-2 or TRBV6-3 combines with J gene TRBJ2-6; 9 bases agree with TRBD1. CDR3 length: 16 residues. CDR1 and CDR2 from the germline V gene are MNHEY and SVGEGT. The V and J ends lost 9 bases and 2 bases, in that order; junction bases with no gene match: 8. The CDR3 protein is CASTRDREPGANVLTF. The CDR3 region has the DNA TGTGCCAGTACTCGGGACAGGGAGCCTGGGGCCAACGTCCTGACTTTC.

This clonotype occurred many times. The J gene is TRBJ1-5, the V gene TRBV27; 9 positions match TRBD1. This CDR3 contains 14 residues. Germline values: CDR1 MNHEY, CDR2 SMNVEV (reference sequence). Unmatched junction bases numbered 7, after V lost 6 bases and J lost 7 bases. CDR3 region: CASRPDRGGQPQHF. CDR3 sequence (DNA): TGTGCCAGCAGACCCGACAGGGGGGGGCAGCCCCAGCATTTT.

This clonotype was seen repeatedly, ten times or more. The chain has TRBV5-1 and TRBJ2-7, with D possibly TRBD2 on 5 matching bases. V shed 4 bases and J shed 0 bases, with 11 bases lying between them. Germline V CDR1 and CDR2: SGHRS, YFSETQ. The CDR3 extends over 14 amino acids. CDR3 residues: CASSRGPSSYEQYF. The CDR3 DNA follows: TGCGCCAGCAGCCGAGGGCCTTCCTCCTACGAGCAGTACTTC.

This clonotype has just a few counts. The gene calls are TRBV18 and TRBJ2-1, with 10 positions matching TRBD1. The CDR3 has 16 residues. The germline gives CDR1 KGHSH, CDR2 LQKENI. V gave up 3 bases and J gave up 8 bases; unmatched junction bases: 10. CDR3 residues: CASSPTPGQGIYEQFF. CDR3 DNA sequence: TGTGCCAGCTCACCGACCCCGGGACAGGGGATCTATGAGCAGTTCTTC.

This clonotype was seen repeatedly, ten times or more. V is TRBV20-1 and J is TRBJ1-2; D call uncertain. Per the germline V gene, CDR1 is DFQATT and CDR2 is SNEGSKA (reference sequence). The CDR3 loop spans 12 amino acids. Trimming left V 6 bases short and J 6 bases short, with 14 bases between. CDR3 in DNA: TGCAGTGCCCGGGCCGACACCCATGGCTACACCTTC. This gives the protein CSARADTHGYTF.

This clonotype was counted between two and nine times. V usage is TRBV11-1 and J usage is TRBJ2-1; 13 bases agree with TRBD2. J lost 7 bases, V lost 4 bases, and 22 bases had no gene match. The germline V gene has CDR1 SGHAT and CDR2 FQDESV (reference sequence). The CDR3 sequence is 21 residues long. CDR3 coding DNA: TGTGCCAGCAGCTCCGAGTGGGGAGAGCGGACTAGCGGGGGCGGAGCGAATGAGCAGTTCTTC. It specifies CASSSEWGERTSGGGANEQFF.

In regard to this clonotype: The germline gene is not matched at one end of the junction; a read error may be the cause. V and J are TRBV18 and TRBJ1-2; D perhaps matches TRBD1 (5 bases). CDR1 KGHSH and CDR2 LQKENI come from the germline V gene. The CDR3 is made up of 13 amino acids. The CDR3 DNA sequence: TGTGCCAGCTCATCGGGTGGGGACTATGCCTACACCTTC. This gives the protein CASSSGGDYAYTF.

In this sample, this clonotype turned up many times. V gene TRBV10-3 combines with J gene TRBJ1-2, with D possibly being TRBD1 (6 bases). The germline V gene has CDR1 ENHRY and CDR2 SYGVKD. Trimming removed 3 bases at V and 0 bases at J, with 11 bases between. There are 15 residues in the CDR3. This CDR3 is CAISDMQGTNYGYTF. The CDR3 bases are TGTGCCATCAGTGATATGCAGGGGACTAACTATGGCTACACCTTC.

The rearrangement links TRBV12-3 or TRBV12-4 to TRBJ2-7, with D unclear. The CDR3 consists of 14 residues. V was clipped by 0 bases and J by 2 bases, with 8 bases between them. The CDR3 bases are TGTGCCAGCAGTTTAGCAGGGCCTCCCTACGAGCAGTACTTC. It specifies CASSLAGPPYEQYF.

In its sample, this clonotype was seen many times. The CDR3 here is CASRWTDAYGYTF. The DNA of the CDR3 is TGTGCCAGCAGATGGACGGACGCCTATGGCTACACCTTC. The J gene is TRBJ1-2, the V gene TRBV28, with D unclear. This CDR3 has 13 residues. Germline lookup yields CDR1 MDHEN and CDR2 SYDVKM. V dropped 6 bases and J dropped 4 bases, with 12 bases sitting between them.

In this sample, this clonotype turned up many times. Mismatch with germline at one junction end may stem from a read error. The CDR3 here is CSARGPSHHF. CDR3 coding DNA: TGCAGTGCTAGAGGGCCTAGCCACCACTTC. The chain recombines TRBV20-1 with TRBJ2-5; a weak D match, TRBD2 (5 bases). From germline, CDR1 is DFQATT and CDR2 SNEGSKA (reference sequence). The CDR3 consists of 10 residues.

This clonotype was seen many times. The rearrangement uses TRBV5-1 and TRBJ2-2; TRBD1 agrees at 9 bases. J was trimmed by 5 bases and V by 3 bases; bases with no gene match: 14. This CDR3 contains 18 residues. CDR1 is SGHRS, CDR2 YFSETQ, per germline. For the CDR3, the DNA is TGCGCCAGCAGCTCGAACAGGGGGCGCTCGTTGTGGACCGGGGAGCTGTTTTTT. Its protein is CASSSNRGRSLWTGELFF.

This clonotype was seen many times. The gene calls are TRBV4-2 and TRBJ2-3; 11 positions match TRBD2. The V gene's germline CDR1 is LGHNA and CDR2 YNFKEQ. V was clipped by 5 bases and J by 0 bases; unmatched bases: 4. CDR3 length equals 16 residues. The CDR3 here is CASSYSGGASTDTQYF. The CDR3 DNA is TGTGCCAGCAGCTATAGCGGGGGGGCGAGCACAGATACGCAGTATTTT.

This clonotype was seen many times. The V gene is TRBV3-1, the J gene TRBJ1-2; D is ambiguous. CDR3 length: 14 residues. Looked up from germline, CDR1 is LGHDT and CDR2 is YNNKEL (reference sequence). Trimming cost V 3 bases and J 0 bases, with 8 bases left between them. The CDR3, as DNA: TGTGCCAGCAGCCAGGACCCCCCTAACTATGGCTACACCTTC. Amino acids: CASSQDPPNYGYTF.

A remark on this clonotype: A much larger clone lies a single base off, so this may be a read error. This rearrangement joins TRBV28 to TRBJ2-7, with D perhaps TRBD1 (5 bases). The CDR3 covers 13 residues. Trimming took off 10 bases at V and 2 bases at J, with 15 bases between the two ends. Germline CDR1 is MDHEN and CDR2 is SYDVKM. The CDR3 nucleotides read TGTGCCACAAGGGTCAGGGCCACCTACGAGCAGTACTTC. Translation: CATRVRATYEQYF.

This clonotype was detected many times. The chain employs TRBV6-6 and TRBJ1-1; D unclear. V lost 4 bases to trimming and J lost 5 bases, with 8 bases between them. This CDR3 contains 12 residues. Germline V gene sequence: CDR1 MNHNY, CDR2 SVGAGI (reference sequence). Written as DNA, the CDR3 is TGTGCCAGCAGTTCCGAACAGACTGAAGCTTTCTTT. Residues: CASSSEQTEAFF.

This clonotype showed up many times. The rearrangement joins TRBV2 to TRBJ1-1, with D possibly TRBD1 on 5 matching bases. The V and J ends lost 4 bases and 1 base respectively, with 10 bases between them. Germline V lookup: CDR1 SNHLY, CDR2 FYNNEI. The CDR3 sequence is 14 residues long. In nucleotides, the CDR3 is TGTGCCAGCAGTGCATTAGGACAGAACACTGAAGCTTTCTTT. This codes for CASSALGQNTEAFF.

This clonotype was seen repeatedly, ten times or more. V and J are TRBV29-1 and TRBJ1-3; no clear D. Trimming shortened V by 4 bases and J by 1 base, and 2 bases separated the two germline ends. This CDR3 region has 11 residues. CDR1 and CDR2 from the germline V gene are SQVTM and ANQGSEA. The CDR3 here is CSVVSGNTIYF. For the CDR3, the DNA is TGCAGCGTTGTGTCTGGAAACACCATATATTTT.

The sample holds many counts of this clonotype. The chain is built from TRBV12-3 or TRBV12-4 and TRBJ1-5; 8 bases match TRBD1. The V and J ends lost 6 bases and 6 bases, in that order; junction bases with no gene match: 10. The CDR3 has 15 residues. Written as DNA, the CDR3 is TGTGCCAGCAGAAAGGACAGGGTGAACGGTCAGCCCCAGCATTTT. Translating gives CASRKDRVNGQPQHF.

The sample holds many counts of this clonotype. The CDR3 DNA follows: TGTGCCAGCAGCGTAACCGGGACAGGGTTTGAGCAGTTCTTC. This encodes CASSVTGTGFEQFF. The J gene is TRBJ2-1, the V gene TRBV11-2; TRBD1 aligns across 9 bases. Germline lookup yields CDR1 SGHAT and CDR2 FQNNGV. CDR3 length: 14 residues. After removal of 5 bases from V and 9 bases from J, the junction contained 8 bases not matched to a gene. The full variable domain, in which reference TRBV11-2 and TRBJ2-1 provide the parts outside the CDR3, is EAGVAQSPRYKIIEKRQSVAFWCNPISGHATLYWYQQILGQGPKLLIQFQNNGVVDDSQLPKDRFSAERLKGVDSTLKIQPAKLEDSAVYLCASSVTGTGFEQFFGPGTRLTVL.

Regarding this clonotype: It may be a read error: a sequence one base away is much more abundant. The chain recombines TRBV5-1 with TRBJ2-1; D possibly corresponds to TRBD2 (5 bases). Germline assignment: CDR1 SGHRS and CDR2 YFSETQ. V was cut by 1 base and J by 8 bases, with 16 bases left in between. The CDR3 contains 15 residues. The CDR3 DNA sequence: TGCGCCAGCAGCTTGACTCTAGCCGGGCTTTATGAGCAGTTCTTC. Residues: CASSLTLAGLYEQFF.

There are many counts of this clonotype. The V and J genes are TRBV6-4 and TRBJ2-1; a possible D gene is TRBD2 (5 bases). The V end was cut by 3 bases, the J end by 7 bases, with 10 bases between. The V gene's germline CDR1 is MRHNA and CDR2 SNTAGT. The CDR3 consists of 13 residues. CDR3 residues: CASSEAGPNEQFF. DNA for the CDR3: TGTGCCAGCAGTGAGGCGGGCCCAAATGAGCAGTTCTTC.